This TCR beta chain was obtained from a study of CD8+CD57+ T cells in acquired aplastic anemia (dated by TCRdb to 2016 to 2018). For context, the study as a whole: A mean of about 3 ug of DNA, ranging from roughly 0.19 to 27.4 ug, was extracted from sorted CD4+ and CD8+ cells. Mean read counts for healthy donor samples were about 10.8 million for CD4+ cells and some 12 million for CD8+ cells.

Profiling of TCR beta VDJ combinations and CDR3 sequences used genomic DNA as the template. An Illumina HiSeq 2000 was the platform used for TCR repertoire sequencing. Processing in the source paper ran as follows. TRBV/TRBJ rearrangement plots, CDR3 size and DJ length profiles, and Simpson's diversity index were used to assess repertoires. The most abundant DNA sequence in the deep sequencing data was defined as the immunodominant clone. CDR3 amino acid sequences were screened for sharing across subjects and were compared with published repertoires and the VDJdb database. TCRdb handled the public reads itself, with Q25 trimming in fastp and clone calling in MiXCR, and kept productive beta chains. CDR3 protein duplicates are merged, each entry listing the most common genes and DNA. The V and J calls and clone size are TCRdb's, not the authors'. The sample data list 35,000 to 50,000 distinct CDR3 sequences, and approximately 67% of these were observed just once. Clones ranked in the top ten supply more than 20% of the sample.

This clonotype was seen just once. Its antigen is still unknown. One base away there is no much larger clone; base qualities are not given. A single read is weak support. Overall study results and their limits: Patients and healthy controls showed no significant difference in CD8+ Simpson's diversity (P=0.060). Approximately 31 CD8+ CDR3 sequences were found in both patients and controls but appeared to be highly expressed in patients and within the immunodominant clones of the patients.

In this study, sorted CD4+ and CD8+ T cells from the blood of healthy subjects and of severe aplastic anemia patients had their TCR repertoires deep-sequenced. Ficoll-Paque density gradient centrifugation was used to isolate peripheral blood mononuclear cells. Before DNA was extracted, CD4+ and CD8+ T cells were sorted using either FACS or magnetic beads. Sequencing used sorted CD4+, CD8+, or CD8+CD57+ T cells (not recorded which) from PBMCs. This TCR was sampled from a human donor in good health, serving as a control.

The DNA reads as follows: TGTGCCAGCACCGAGACAGCTAACTATGGCTACACCTTC. Translated, this gives CASTETANYGYTF. The chain joins TRBV2 to TRBJ1-2; D gene: possibly TRBD1, on 5 matching bases. At the junction V is shortened by 7 bases and J by 0 bases, with 9 bases in between. The germline V gene encodes CDR1 SNHLY and CDR2 FYNNEI. Counted from cysteine to phenylalanine, this CDR3 has 13 amino acids. The sequence is cut down to CDR3 DNA, 39 bases in frame from base 1.